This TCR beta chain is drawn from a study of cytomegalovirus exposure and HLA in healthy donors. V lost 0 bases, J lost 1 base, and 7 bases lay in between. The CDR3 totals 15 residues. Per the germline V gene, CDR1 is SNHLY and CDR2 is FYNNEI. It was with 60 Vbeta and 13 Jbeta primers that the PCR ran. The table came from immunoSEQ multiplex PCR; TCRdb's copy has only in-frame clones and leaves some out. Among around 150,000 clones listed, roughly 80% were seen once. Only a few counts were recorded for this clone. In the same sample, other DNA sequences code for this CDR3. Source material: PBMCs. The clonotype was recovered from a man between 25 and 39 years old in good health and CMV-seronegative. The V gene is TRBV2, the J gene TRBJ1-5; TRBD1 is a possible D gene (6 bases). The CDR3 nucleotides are TGTGCCAGCAGTGAAGCGCAGGGGAGCAATCAGCCCCAGCATTTT. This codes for CASSEAQGSNQPQHF.